This record covers a single T cell receptor (beta chain). CDR1 is SQVTM and CDR2 is ANQGSEA in the germline V gene. The CDR3 is 12 amino acids. V shed 2 bases and J shed 6 bases, with 10 bases lying between them. Using immunoSEQ multiplex PCR, the repertoire was profiled, and TCRdb retains in-frame clones only, with some absent. The sample gives roughly 66,000 clones, roughly 80% of which show up once; under 7% is in the top ten. This sample was taken from a study of blood T cell repertoires in COVID-19. This sequence originates from a man in his fifties or sixties with acute or convalescent COVID-19. The sample comprised peripheral blood. The J gene is TRBJ1-2, the V gene TRBV29-1; D ambiguous. Here the CDR3 reads CSVEIGTDGYTF. The DNA for the CDR3 is TGCAGCGTTGAAATCGGAACAGATGGCTACACCTTC.